These 30 T cell receptor beta chains came from one sample sequenced in a study of shared clonotypes between healthy human individuals (dated by TCRdb to about 2020). Library prep was done by the immunoSEQ multiplex PCR assay. Not all clones reach the TCRdb copy of this immuneACCESS table, which keeps in-frame sequences only. Checked studies attribute under half of the gap to unresolved V genes and leave the rest unexplained. The sample table records over 400,000 clones; about 72% of these occur just once. Of the sample, 9.5% to 15% falls within the top ten clones. The sequenced sample consisted of PBMCs. All receptors come from a woman in her thirties or forties in good health. Some clones in this sample may be carry-over from other donors' samples.

As to this clone: Different DNA sequences within this sample yield the same CDR3. The chain joins TRBV30 to TRBJ2-1, with D maybe TRBD1 (5 bases). This CDR3 contains 14 residues. V lost 2 bases and J lost 2, with 10 bases in between. Germline V gene lookup returns CDR1 GTSNPN and CDR2 SVGIG (reference sequence). CDR3: CAWSPGLPYNEQFF. DNA of the CDR3: TGTGCCTGGAGTCCAGGGCTCCCCTACAATGAGCAGTTCTTC.

This clone was detected once. Other DNA sequences in this specimen translate into the identical CDR3. The chain recombines TRBV29-1 with TRBJ2-4; tentatively, D is TRBD1 or TRBD2 (5 bases each). The V end lost 6 bases, the J end lost 6 bases, and 15 bases lay between the germline ends. Germline CDR1 is SQVTM and CDR2 is ANQGSEA. The CDR3 has 13 amino acids. The CDR3 protein is CSVAIPGPNIQYF. The CDR3 coding sequence is TGCAGCGTCGCTATTCCGGGACCAAACATTCAGTACTTC.

V gene TRBV14 combines with J gene TRBJ1-2; D not resolved. Germline values: CDR1 SGHDN, CDR2 FVKESK. Trimming took 6 bases from V and 4 from J, leaving 15 bases between them. This CDR3 is built from 14 residues. The CDR3 DNA reads as TGTGCCAGCAGTCCCGGCCGGACCACCTATGGCTACACCTTC. This translates into CASSPGRTTYGYTF.

The V gene is TRBV19, the J gene TRBJ1-5; D may be TRBD1 (5 bases). Per the germline V gene, CDR1 is LNHDA and CDR2 is SQIVND (reference sequence). This CDR3 is 16 amino acids long. Trimming pared 5 bases from V and 0 bases from J, leaving 14 bases between. CDR3 protein: CASSPAGPNSNQPQHF. The CDR3, as DNA: TGTGCCAGTAGTCCAGCGGGGCCGAATAGCAATCAGCCCCAGCATTTT.

The chain uses TRBV5-1 and TRBJ1-2, with D maybe TRBD1 (6 bases). This CDR3 contains 14 residues. CDR1 and CDR2 from the germline V gene are SGHRS and YFSETQ. V was trimmed by 0 bases and J by 3 bases, leaving 9 bases between them. The CDR3 protein is CASSLGAGDYGYTF. The CDR3 DNA reads as TGCGCCAGCAGCTTGGGCGCAGGGGACTATGGCTACACCTTC. The full variable domain, completed using reference TRBV5-1 and TRBJ1-2, is KAGVTQTPRYLIKTRGQQVTLSCSPISGHRSVSWYQQTPGQGLQFLFEYFSETQRNKGNFPGRFSGRQFSNSRSEMNVSTLELGDSALYLCASSLGAGDYGYTFGSGTRLTVV.

On this clone: This could be a read error, since a much larger clone is one nucleotide away. At the DNA level, this CDR3 is encoded by other sequences in the same sample as well. This chain links TRBV5-4 with TRBJ2-5; D is possibly TRBD1 (5 bases). The V gene's germline CDR1 is SGHNT and CDR2 YYREEE (reference sequence). CDR3 size: 13 residues. With 0 bases removed from V and 2 bases from J, the gap between germline ends came to 5 bases. Here the CDR3 reads CASSLGQQETQYF. CDR3 nucleotides: TGTGCCAGCAGCTTGGGACAGCAAGAGACCCAGTACTTC.

The J gene is TRBJ1-4, the V gene TRBV7-9; D is possibly TRBD1 (6 bases). CDR3 size: 13 residues. Germline V gene sequence: CDR1 SEHNR, CDR2 FQNEAQ (reference sequence). DNA of the CDR3: TGTGTAGTGGAGGGGGGCCCTAATGAAAAACTGTTTTTT. It is translated as CVVEGGPNEKLFF.

Points on this clone: Other nucleotide sequences from this sample produce the same CDR3. V gene TRBV2 combines with J gene TRBJ2-3; D uncertain. Per germline, CDR1 SNHLY and CDR2 FYNNEI. The CDR3 has 12 residues. The V end lost 6 bases, the J end lost 1 base, and 5 bases lay between the germline ends. CDR3 region: CASSVGTDTQYF. CDR3 bases: TGTGCCAGCAGCGTTGGCACAGATACGCAGTATTTT.

As DNA, the CDR3 is TGTGCCAGCAGTTTAGGGCGCGGCGAGCAGTTCTTC. Protein: CASSLGRGEQFF. V and J are TRBV27 and TRBJ2-1; D unclear. Trimming pared 2 bases from V and 10 bases from J, leaving 9 bases between. Germline V gene sequence: CDR1 MNHEY, CDR2 SMNVEV (reference sequence). CDR3 size: 12 residues.

V and J are TRBV28 and TRBJ2-2; unclear D gene. Germline V CDR1 and CDR2: MDHEN, SYDVKM. The CDR3 loop spans 17 amino acids. V lost 4 bases to trimming and J lost 0 bases, with 15 bases between them. CDR3 amino acids: CASSWIGSPANTGELFF. The CDR3, as DNA: TGTGCCAGCAGTTGGATCGGGTCACCCGCGAACACCGGGGAGCTGTTTTTT. Full variable domain (rest looked up from reference TRBV28 and TRBJ2-2): DVKVTQSSRYLVKRTGEKVFLECVQDMDHENMFWYRQDPGLGLRLIYFSYDVKMKEKGDIPEGYSVSREKKERFSLILESASTNQTSMYLCASSWIGSPANTGELFFGEGSRLTVL.

The chain is built from TRBV6-5 and TRBJ1-1; 9 nucleotides align to TRBD1. The length of the CDR3 is 15 residues. Germline V lookup: CDR1 MNHEY, CDR2 SVGAGI. V shed 5 bases and J 6 bases; nucleotides not matched to a gene: 10. The CDR3 DNA reads as TGTGCCAGCAGTCCATCCGGGACAGGGACCTCTGAAGCTTTCTTT. It encodes CASSPSGTGTSEAFF.

This chain links TRBV2 with TRBJ2-7, with TRBD2 identical over 14 bases. Germline CDR1 and CDR2: SNHLY and FYNNEI. CDR3 size: 17 residues. V dropped 6 bases and J dropped 5; count of bases not matched to a gene: 12. For the CDR3, the DNA is TGTGCCAGCAGCCCGTCGCGGGGGACTAGCGGGAGCAACGAGCAGTACTTC. It translates to CASSPSRGTSGSNEQYF.

The CDR3 DNA reads TGTGCCAGCAGTTTATTGGGGGGAACACAGCCCCAGCATTTT. It yields the protein CASSLLGGTQPQHF. V usage is TRBV28 and J usage is TRBJ1-5; perhaps TRBD1 as D (5 bases). The CDR3 consists of 14 residues. Germline V CDR1 and CDR2: MDHEN, SYDVKM. V was trimmed by 1 base and J by 7 bases, leaving 11 bases between them.

The chain joins TRBV30 to TRBJ2-7; no firm D call. Per the germline V gene, CDR1 is GTSNPN and CDR2 is SVGIG (reference sequence). Trimming shortened V by 2 bases and J by 4 bases, and 18 bases separated the two germline ends. This CDR3 contains 15 residues. As DNA, the CDR3 is TGTGCCTGGAGTTTCCTCCCCCAGGTGTCATACGAGCAGTACTTC. It encodes CAWSFLPQVSYEQYF.

The chain combines TRBV28 with TRBJ2-7; D might be TRBD1 (6 bases). The V gene lost 10 bases and the J gene lost 2 bases, with 18 bases spanning the gap. The CDR3 runs 14 residues. The germline V gene has CDR1 MDHEN and CDR2 SYDVKM. The CDR3 bases are TGTGCCACCTTCCCGAGACAGGCCCCCTACGAGCAGTACTTC. It encodes CATFPRQAPYEQYF. Based on the CDR3 plus reference TRBV28 and TRBJ2-7, the full variable domain is DVKVTQSSRYLVKRTGEKVFLECVQDMDHENMFWYRQDPGLGLRLIYFSYDVKMKEKGDIPEGYSVSREKKERFSLILESASTNQTSMYLCATFPRQAPYEQYFGPGTRLTVT.

This clone showed up many times. V is TRBV5-6 and J is TRBJ2-1, with 11 bases lining up with TRBD2. The V gene end was trimmed by 5 bases and the J gene end by 5 bases; junction bases not matched to a gene: 6. The CDR3 covers 15 residues. The germline V gene has CDR1 SGHDT and CDR2 YYEEEE. The CDR3 sequence: CASSLSGRANNEQFF. In nucleotides, the CDR3 is TGTGCCAGCAGTCTTAGCGGGAGGGCCAACAATGAGCAGTTCTTC.

This rearrangement joins TRBV10-1 to TRBJ2-1; 9 bases align to TRBD2. This CDR3 comprises 20 residues. The germline gives CDR1 WNHNN, CDR2 SYGVQD (reference sequence). The V segment lost 4 bases and the J segment 0 bases; nucleotides outside the gene matches: 16. CDR3 amino acids: CASSGIAGEVAGGSYNEQFF. CDR3 sequence (DNA): TGCGCCAGCAGTGGAATAGCGGGAGAGGTGGCCGGCGGCTCCTACAATGAGCAGTTCTTC.

This clone was counted only a few times. The V and J genes are TRBV4-1 and TRBJ2-5; D is perhaps TRBD1 (6 bases). The J call may be faulty, since TRBJ2-7 better matches the DNA end. The CDR3 is 13 amino acids. Germline values: CDR1 MGHRA, CDR2 YSYEKL. The CDR3 bases are TGCGCCAGCAGCCCACAGGGACCCTACGAGCAGTACTTC. Protein product: CASSPQGPYEQYF.

This chain uses TRBV6-6 with TRBJ2-5, with 7 bases identical to TRBD1. Unmatched junction bases numbered 7, after V lost 2 bases and J lost 7 bases. The CDR3 covers 14 residues. The V gene's germline CDR1 is MNHNY and CDR2 SVGAGI (reference sequence). CDR3 loop: CASSYPGQDVTQYF. The CDR3 nucleotides are TGTGCCAGCAGTTACCCCGGACAGGACGTGACCCAGTACTTC.

The chain links TRBV19 to TRBJ2-6; unclear D gene. Deletions cut 6 bases from V and 2 bases from J, with 5 bases between. Germline lookup yields CDR1 LNHDA and CDR2 SQIVND (reference sequence). This CDR3 comprises 13 residues. CDR3 sequence reads: CASRSTGANVLTF. DNA for the CDR3: TGTGCCAGTAGATCCACTGGGGCCAACGTCCTGACTTTC.

The chain combines TRBV7-2 with TRBJ2-3, with 9 bases aligning to TRBD2. The CDR3 has 15 residues. The trim removed 5 bases at V and 4 bases at J, leaving 7 bases unmatched. The germline V gene encodes CDR1 SGHTA and CDR2 FQGNSA. The CDR3 spells CASSRGRAWSDTQYF. CDR3 nucleotides: TGTGCCAGCAGCCGCGGGAGGGCCTGGTCAGATACGCAGTATTTT.

The chain combines TRBV9 with TRBJ2-1; D remains unclear. The V gene lost 4 bases and the J gene lost 2 bases, with 16 bases spanning the gap. CDR3 length: 16 amino acids. Germline assignment: CDR1 SGDLS and CDR2 YYNGEE. CDR3 sequence reads: CASSPRSSTTYNEQFF. The CDR3 DNA follows: TGTGCCAGCAGCCCGCGCTCTAGTACTACCTACAATGAGCAGTTCTTC.

J is TRBJ2-3 and V is TRBV5-1; D remains unclear. Germline CDR1 SGHRS, CDR2 YFSETQ. Trimming removed 0 bases from V and 0 bases from J, with 8 bases in between. The CDR3 is made up of 15 amino acids. The CDR3 protein is CASSLDSASTDTQYF. The CDR3 DNA is TGCGCCAGCAGCTTGGACTCCGCTAGCACAGATACGCAGTATTTT.

This clone was seen more than once but under ten times. V usage is TRBV30 and J usage is TRBJ2-1; D is ambiguous. CDR1 is GTSNPN, CDR2 SVGIG, per germline (reference sequence). The CDR3 consists of 14 residues. Trimming left V 4 bases short and J 6 bases short, with 16 bases between. CDR3 DNA: TGTGCCTGGACCAGTTGGCAGGTGCGCAATGAGCAGTTCTTC. Translated, it gives CAWTSWQVRNEQFF.

This chain joins TRBV4-2 and TRBJ2-7; 9 bases map to TRBD1. The J segment lost 5 bases and the V segment lost 1 base, leaving 6 bases of the junction unmatched. The V gene's germline CDR1 is LGHNA and CDR2 YNFKEQ. This CDR3 region has 15 residues. This chain's CDR3 is CASSQGTGDDHEQYF. The CDR3 DNA follows: TGTGCCAGCAGCCAAGGGACAGGGGATGACCACGAGCAGTACTTC.

This sequence joins TRBV27 and TRBJ2-3; D may be TRBD2 (6 bases). The CDR3 is made up of 14 amino acids. Germline assignment: CDR1 MNHEY and CDR2 SMNVEV (reference sequence). The V end lost 3 bases, the J end lost 4 bases, and 11 bases lay between the germline ends. CDR3 DNA sequence: TGTGCCAGCAGTTTTGGGACTTACGCAGATACGCAGTATTTT. Translated: CASSFGTYADTQYF.

The chain is built from TRBV18 and TRBJ2-5; D uncertain. The ends were cut back, 1 base at V and 2 bases at J, with 8 bases in the middle. The germline V gene has CDR1 KGHSH and CDR2 LQKENI. CDR3 length: 14 residues. The CDR3 region is CASSPLQLQETQYF. In DNA, the CDR3 is TGTGCCAGCTCACCACTGCAGCTACAAGAGACCCAGTACTTC.

The genes are TRBV7-9 and TRBJ2-7; D is unclear. The CDR3 sequence is 12 residues long. Looked up from germline, CDR1 is SEHNR and CDR2 is FQNEAQ (reference sequence). Trimming cost V 8 bases and J 1 base, with 9 bases left between them. As DNA, the CDR3 is TGTGCCAGCTCCGCCAGTTCCTACGAGCAGTACTTC. Translation gives CASSASSYEQYF.

The chain couples TRBV18 to TRBJ1-1, with D possibly TRBD1 on 5 matching bases. The ends were cut back, 5 bases at V and 1 base at J, with 11 bases in the middle. Germline CDR1 reads KGHSH; CDR2 reads LQKENI. The CDR3 is 14 residues long. The DNA of the CDR3 is TGTGCCAGCTCAGCCGCCGGGGCGAACACTGAAGCTTTCTTT. The encoded protein is CASSAAGANTEAFF. Filled out from reference TRBV18 and TRBJ1-1, the complete variable domain reads NAGVMQNPRHLVRRRGQEARLRCSPMKGHSHVYWYRQLPEEGLKFMVYLQKENIIDESGMPKERFSAEFPKEGPSILRIQQVVRGDSAAYFCASSAAGANTEAFFGQGTRLTVV.

Only one count was recorded for this clone. The V and J genes are TRBV13 and TRBJ2-7; 7 nucleotides line up with TRBD1. This CDR3 comprises 15 residues. Germline loops: CDR1 PRHDT, CDR2 FYEKMQ (reference sequence). V trimming: 1 base; J trimming: 0 bases; junction bases outside the gene matches: 3. The CDR3 DNA reads TGTGCCAGCAGCTTAGCGACAGGGAACTCCTACGAGCAGTACTTC. Residues: CASSLATGNSYEQYF.